This T cell receptor beta chain comes out of a study of cytomegalovirus exposure and HLA in healthy donors. Only a few counts were recorded for this clone. This PCR relied on a set of 60 Vbeta primers and 13 Jbeta primers. The protocol was immunoSEQ multiplex PCR, while the TCRdb copy is restricted to in-frame clones and leaves out a portion. The data contain roughly 200,000 clones, 70% to 75% of them singletons. Germline CDR1 and CDR2: MNHEY and SMNVEV (reference sequence). The CDR3 has 14 amino acids. V was trimmed by 4 bases and J by 4 bases, leaving 13 bases between them. The V gene is TRBV27, the J gene TRBJ1-2; D might be TRBD1 (5 bases). Sequencing was performed on PBMCs. The TCR comes from a male donor in good health and CMV-seronegative. The CDR3 protein is CASSSQGFGYGYTF. The CDR3 DNA is TGTGCCAGCAGTTCTCAGGGTTTCGGCTATGGCTACACCTTC.